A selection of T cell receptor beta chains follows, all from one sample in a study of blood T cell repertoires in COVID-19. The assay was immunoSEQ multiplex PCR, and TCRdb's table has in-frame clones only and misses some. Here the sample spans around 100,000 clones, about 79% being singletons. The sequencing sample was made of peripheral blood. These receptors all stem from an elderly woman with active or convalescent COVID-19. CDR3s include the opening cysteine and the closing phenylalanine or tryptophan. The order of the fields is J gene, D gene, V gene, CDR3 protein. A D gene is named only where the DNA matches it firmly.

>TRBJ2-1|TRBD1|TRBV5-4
CASSPPRLRTGGYNEQFF
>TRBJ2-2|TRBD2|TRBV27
CASSLWLAGLGELFF
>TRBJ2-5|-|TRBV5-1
CASSLALGGAETQYF
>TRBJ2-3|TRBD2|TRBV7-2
CASSLSGTPRDTQYF
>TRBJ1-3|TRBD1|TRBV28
CASSSPGQGGNTIYF
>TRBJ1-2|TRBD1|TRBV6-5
CASSLDRGISYGYTF
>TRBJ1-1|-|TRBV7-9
CASSYNTGQFNTEAFF
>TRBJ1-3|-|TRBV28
CASSLLLTTRNTIYF
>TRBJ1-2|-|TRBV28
CASSLNSKYGYTF
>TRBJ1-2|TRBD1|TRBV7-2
CASSLVRQRRGQGPYGYTF
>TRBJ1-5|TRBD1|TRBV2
CASSTTGGQQPQHF
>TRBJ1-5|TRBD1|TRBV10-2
CASSATGQGADSNQPQHF
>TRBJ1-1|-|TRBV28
CASSLYQGVLLMNTEAFF
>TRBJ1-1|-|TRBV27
CASRVQGAMNTEAFF
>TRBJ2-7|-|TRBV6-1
CASSEDGGTYEQYF
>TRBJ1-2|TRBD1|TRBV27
CASRGLGQGGYGYTF
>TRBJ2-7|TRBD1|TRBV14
CASSQDRGPYEQYF
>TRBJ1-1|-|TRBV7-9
CASSHTGTEAFF
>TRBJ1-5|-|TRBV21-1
CASSKIGHFYPLTENQPQHF
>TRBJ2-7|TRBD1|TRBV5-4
CASSLRGQGYEQYF
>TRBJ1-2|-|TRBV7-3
CASSLLGRPDGYTF
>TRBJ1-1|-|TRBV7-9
CASSFFGGGNTEAFF
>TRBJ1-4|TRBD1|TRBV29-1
CSVTGTGATNEKLFF
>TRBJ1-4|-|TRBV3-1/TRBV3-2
CASSPREGLQGTNEKLFF